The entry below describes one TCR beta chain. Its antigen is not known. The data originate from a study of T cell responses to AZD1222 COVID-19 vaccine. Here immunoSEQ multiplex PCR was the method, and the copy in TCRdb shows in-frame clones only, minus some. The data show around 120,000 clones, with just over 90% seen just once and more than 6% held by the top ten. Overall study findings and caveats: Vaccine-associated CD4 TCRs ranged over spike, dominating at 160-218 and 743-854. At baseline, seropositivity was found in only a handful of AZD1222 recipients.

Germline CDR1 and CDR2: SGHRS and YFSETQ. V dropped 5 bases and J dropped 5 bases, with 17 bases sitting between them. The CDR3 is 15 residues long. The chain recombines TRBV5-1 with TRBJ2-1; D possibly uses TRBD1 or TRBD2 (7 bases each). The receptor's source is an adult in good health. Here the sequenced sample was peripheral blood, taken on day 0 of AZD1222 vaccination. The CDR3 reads CASSLGGGAHNEQFF. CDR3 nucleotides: TGCGCCAGCAGTCTGGGAGGGGGCGCCCACAATGAGCAGTTCTTC.